The rows below give T cell receptor beta chains drawn from one sample of a study of cytomegalovirus exposure and HLA in healthy donors. Method: immunoSEQ multiplex PCR; TCRdb's copy keeps in-frame clones and lacks some. The sample includes 150,000 to 200,000 clones, around 83% seen only once; the top ten take about 4%. The sample comprised PBMCs. These TCRs come from a man aged 50-59 years in good health and CMV-seropositive. The CDR3 runs from the conserved cysteine through the conserved F or W. The order of the fields is V gene, clone size, J gene, CDR3 length, D gene, CDR3 DNA, CDR3 protein. D genes are given only for firm matches. The size entry is marked missing in some rows and otherwise reads once, few, many or a size class.

v_gene: TRBV5-4
abundance: NA
j_gene: TRBJ2-3
len: 16
d_gene: NA
CDR3nt: TGTGCCAGCAGCAAACCCGGACTGAGGGGCACAGATACGCAGTATTTT
CDR3aa: CASSKPGLRGTDTQYF

v_gene: TRBV15
abundance: NA
j_gene: TRBJ1-1
len: 12
d_gene: NA
CDR3nt: TGTGCCACCAGCATAGACGGGTCAGAAGCTTTCTTT
CDR3aa: CATSIDGSEAFF

v_gene: TRBV15
abundance: NA
j_gene: TRBJ2-1
len: 17
d_gene: TRBD1
CDR3nt: TGTGCCACCAGCAGTACCGGGACAGGGGAGCCCTACAATGAGCAGTTCTTC
CDR3aa: CATSSTGTGEPYNEQFF

v_gene: TRBV7-2
abundance: NA
j_gene: TRBJ2-7
len: 14
d_gene: TRBD1
CDR3nt: TGTGCCAGCAGCTTATTTGACAGGGCTTACGAGCAGTACTTC
CDR3aa: CASSLFDRAYEQYF

v_gene: TRBV28
abundance: NA
j_gene: TRBJ1-3
len: 15
d_gene: NA
CDR3nt: TGTGCCAGCAGTTTATTAGTACAGAGTGGAAACACCATATATTTT
CDR3aa: CASSLLVQSGNTIYF

v_gene: TRBV28
abundance: NA
j_gene: TRBJ1-2
len: 12
d_gene: TRBD1
CDR3nt: TGTGCCAGCAGTTTATCGACAGGGGGACACACCTTC
CDR3aa: CASSLSTGGHTF

v_gene: TRBV28
abundance: NA
j_gene: TRBJ1-6
len: 14
d_gene: NA
CDR3nt: TGTGCCAGCCAATTACTAGCTTATAATTCACCCCTCCACTTT
CDR3aa: CASQLLAYNSPLHF

v_gene: TRBV5-4
abundance: NA
j_gene: TRBJ1-2
len: 12
d_gene: NA
CDR3nt: TGTGCCAGCAGCTTTATTCAGGGGTTCCACACCTTC
CDR3aa: CASSFIQGFHTF

v_gene: TRBV7-3
abundance: few
j_gene: TRBJ2-1
len: 16
d_gene: TRBD2
CDR3nt: TGTGCCAGCAGCCCGGCTAGCGGGGGGCGAAACAATGAGCAGTTCTTC
CDR3aa: CASSPASGGRNNEQFF

v_gene: TRBV2
abundance: NA
j_gene: TRBJ2-7
len: 13
d_gene: NA
CDR3nt: TGTGCCATCCTCGGGACATACTCCTACGAGCAGTACTTC
CDR3aa: CAILGTYSYEQYF

v_gene: TRBV30
abundance: NA
j_gene: TRBJ2-3
len: 16
d_gene: NA
CDR3nt: TGTGCCTGGACCCCGAGAGTCTCTTTCTTCACAGATACGCAGTATTTT
CDR3aa: CAWTPRVSFFTDTQYF

v_gene: TRBV2
abundance: few
j_gene: TRBJ2-1
len: 15
d_gene: TRBD2
CDR3nt: TGTGCCAGCCGCCTCCAGCTAGCGGGGGGAGAGGAGCAGTTCTTC
CDR3aa: CASRLQLAGGEEQFF

v_gene: TRBV4-3
abundance: NA
j_gene: TRBJ2-3
len: 16
d_gene: TRBD2
CDR3nt: TGCGCCAGCAGCCCGGGGGGGGCCCTAAGCACAGATACGCAGTATTTT
CDR3aa: CASSPGGALSTDTQYF

v_gene: TRBV6-5
abundance: NA
j_gene: TRBJ2-2
len: 12
d_gene: NA
CDR3nt: TGTGCCAGCCAGGGGAACACCGGGGAGCTGTTTTTT
CDR3aa: CASQGNTGELFF

v_gene: TRBV2
abundance: NA
j_gene: TRBJ1-5
len: 15
d_gene: NA
CDR3nt: TGTGCCAGCAGTACCCAGGGTCCGCGCGCCCAGCCCCAGCATTTT
CDR3aa: CASSTQGPRAQPQHF

v_gene: TRBV27
abundance: NA
j_gene: TRBJ2-7
len: 13
d_gene: NA
CDR3nt: TGTGCCAGCAGTTTTGGGCATCTCTACGAGCAGTACTTC
CDR3aa: CASSFGHLYEQYF

v_gene: TRBV14
abundance: NA
j_gene: TRBJ2-7
len: 14
d_gene: NA
CDR3nt: TGTGCCAGCAGCCAAGGAGGGTCCGCCTACGAGCAGTACTTC
CDR3aa: CASSQGGSAYEQYF

v_gene: TRBV27
abundance: NA
j_gene: TRBJ2-7
len: 12
d_gene: TRBD1
CDR3nt: TGTGCCAGCAGTTCCTACCTCGACAGGGAGTACTTC
CDR3aa: CASSSYLDREYF

v_gene: TRBV7-3
abundance: NA
j_gene: TRBJ2-1
len: 13
d_gene: TRBD2
CDR3nt: TGTGCCAGCAGCTTAAGACTAGCAAATGAGCAGTTCTTC
CDR3aa: CASSLRLANEQFF

v_gene: TRBV4-2
abundance: NA
j_gene: TRBJ2-5
len: 13
d_gene: NA
CDR3nt: TGTGCCAGCAGCCAAGCTCGGGAAGAGACCCAGTACTTC
CDR3aa: CASSQAREETQYF

v_gene: TRBV18
abundance: NA
j_gene: TRBJ2-1
len: 11
d_gene: NA
CDR3nt: TGTGCCAGCTCACTAGACAGCGAGCAGTTCTTC
CDR3aa: CASSLDSEQFF

v_gene: TRBV6-4
abundance: NA
j_gene: TRBJ2-7
len: 15
d_gene: TRBD2
CDR3nt: TGTGCCAGCGGCACTAGCGGGAGCTATTCCTACGAGCAGTACTTC
CDR3aa: CASGTSGSYSYEQYF

v_gene: TRBV2
abundance: NA
j_gene: TRBJ1-4
len: 14
d_gene: NA
CDR3nt: TGTGCCAGCAGTGACCGGACAGACCTTGAGGAACTGTTTTTT
CDR3aa: CASSDRTDLEELFF

v_gene: TRBV7-9
abundance: once
j_gene: TRBJ1-1
len: 13
d_gene: NA
CDR3nt: TGTGCCAGCAGCCAGTGGGGGGGGACTGAAGCTTTCTTT
CDR3aa: CASSQWGGTEAFF

v_gene: TRBV27
abundance: NA
j_gene: TRBJ2-2
len: 15
d_gene: TRBD1
CDR3nt: TGTGCCAGCAGTTCCACAGGGGAGAACACCGGGGAGCTGTTTTTT
CDR3aa: CASSSTGENTGELFF

v_gene: TRBV6-1
abundance: NA
j_gene: TRBJ1-2
len: 17
d_gene: NA
CDR3nt: TGTGCCAGCAGTGAATTGCCTGGTGTATTCCCCATCTACGGCTACACCTTC
CDR3aa: CASSELPGVFPIYGYTF

v_gene: TRBV10-3
abundance: few
j_gene: TRBJ1-1
len: 14
d_gene: NA
CDR3nt: TGTGCCATCAGTGAGTATCCGGGAGCGGTTGGAGCTTTCTTT
CDR3aa: CAISEYPGAVGAFF

v_gene: TRBV9
abundance: NA
j_gene: TRBJ1-2
len: 14
d_gene: TRBD1
CDR3nt: TGTGCCAGCAGCCAAAACAGGGGGGACTATGGCTACACCTTC
CDR3aa: CASSQNRGDYGYTF

v_gene: TRBV30
abundance: NA
j_gene: TRBJ2-3
len: 11
d_gene: NA
CDR3nt: TGTGCCTGGACTAGTTTAGATACGCAGTATTTT
CDR3aa: CAWTSLDTQYF

v_gene: TRBV2
abundance: NA
j_gene: TRBJ2-3
len: 18
d_gene: TRBD2
CDR3nt: TGTGCCAGCAGGGTGACTAGCGGGAGTTATTCTAGCACAGATACGCAGTATTTT
CDR3aa: CASRVTSGSYSSTDTQYF

v_gene: TRBV6-4
abundance: once
j_gene: TRBJ2-7
len: 14
d_gene: TRBD1
CDR3nt: TGTGCCAGCAAACTCCGGGACAGCTCCTACGAGCAGTACTTC
CDR3aa: CASKLRDSSYEQYF